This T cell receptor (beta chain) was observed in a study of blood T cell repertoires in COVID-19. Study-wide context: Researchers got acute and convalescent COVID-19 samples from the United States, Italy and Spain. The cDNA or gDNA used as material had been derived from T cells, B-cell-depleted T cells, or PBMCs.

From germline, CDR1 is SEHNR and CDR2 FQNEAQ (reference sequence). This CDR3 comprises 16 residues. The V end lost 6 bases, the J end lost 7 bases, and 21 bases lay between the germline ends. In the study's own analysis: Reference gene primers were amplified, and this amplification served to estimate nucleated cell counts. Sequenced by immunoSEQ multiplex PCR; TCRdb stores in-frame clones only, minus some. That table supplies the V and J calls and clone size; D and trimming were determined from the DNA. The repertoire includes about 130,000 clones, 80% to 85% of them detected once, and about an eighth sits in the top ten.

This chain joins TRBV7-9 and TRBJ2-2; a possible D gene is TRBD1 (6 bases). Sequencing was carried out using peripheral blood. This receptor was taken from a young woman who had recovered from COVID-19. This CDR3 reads CASSMALQGRSGELFF. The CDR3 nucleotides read TGTGCCAGCAGTATGGCGCTACAGGGTCGAAGCGGGGAGCTGTTTTTT.